The 10 T cell receptor beta chains reported below all come from one sample, sequenced in a study of post-analysis software for immune sequencing data. Study results and caveats: Four to six TRBV segments appeared more often in patients than in controls, and TRBV5-6, TRBV5-1 and TRBV20-1 were among these.

Their recognized antigens are unknown. Unique molecular identifiers featured in each of the TCR beta cDNA libraries. Via MiXCR, TCRdb re-called the PCR reads, giving one row per CDR3 protein. The data contain roughly 730,000 distinct CDR3 sequences, less than 35% of them singletons. The sequenced material came from blood. Source of these receptors: a girl aged 5-17 years with multiple sclerosis.

This clonotype was seen only a few times. The chain combines TRBV18 with TRBJ2-7; D may match TRBD1 or TRBD2 (5 bases each). CDR3 length: 17 amino acids. Germline assignment: CDR1 KGHSH and CDR2 LQKENI. The V end was cut by 3 bases, the J end by 0 bases, with 18 bases between. The DNA for the CDR3 is TGTGCCAGCTCACCCCTAAACTCTGTGGGGGACTCCTACGAGCAGTACTTC. This codes for CASSPLNSVGDSYEQYF.

This chain uses TRBV18 with TRBJ1-2; 8 nucleotides agree with TRBD1. This CDR3 comprises 13 residues. V lost 6 bases, J lost 7 bases, and 7 bases stayed unmatched. Germline V lookup: CDR1 KGHSH, CDR2 LQKENI. The CDR3 nucleotides are TGTGCCAGCTCCCTGGACAGGGAGTCTGGCTACACCTTC. Residues: CASSLDRESGYTF. The full variable domain, its missing parts supplied by reference TRBV18 and TRBJ1-2, is NAGVMQNPRHLVRRRGQEARLRCSPMKGHSHVYWYRQLPEEGLKFMVYLQKENIIDESGMPKERFSAEFPKEGPSILRIQQVVRGDSAAYFCASSLDRESGYTFGSGTRLTVV.

This clonotype has ten or more counts. The CDR3 region has the DNA TGTGCCAGCAGTTCACCGGGACAGGGAAATGAAAAACTGTTTTTT. Its protein is CASSSPGQGNEKLFF. V is TRBV27 and J is TRBJ1-4; 9 bases agree with TRBD1. V lost 4 bases and J lost 5; bases outside the gene matches: 5. CDR3 length: 15 amino acids. Germline CDR1 reads MNHEY; CDR2 reads SMNVEV (reference sequence).

This clonotype came up a few times. V is TRBV7-2 and J is TRBJ1-5, with TRBD1 as a possible D gene (5 bases). The ends were cut back, 5 bases at V and 12 bases at J, with 14 bases in the middle. There are 12 residues in the CDR3. The germline CDR1 and CDR2 sequences are SGHTA and FQGNSA. The CDR3 DNA follows: TGTGCCAGCAGCGCTACTCAGGGTGGCCAGCATTTT. Its protein is CASSATQGGQHF.

The J gene is TRBJ1-5, the V gene TRBV2; D is ambiguous. The CDR3 contains 13 residues. The germline gives CDR1 SNHLY, CDR2 FYNNEI. V lost 0 bases to trimming and J lost 9 bases, with 9 bases between them. Here the CDR3 reads CASSEASSSPQHF. CDR3 in DNA: TGTGCCAGCAGTGAAGCGTCCTCCTCGCCCCAGCATTTT. Looking up the rest from reference TRBV2 and TRBJ1-5 gives the full variable domain: EPEVTQTPSHQVTQMGQEVILRCVPISNHLYFYWYRQILGQKVEFLVSFYNNEISEKSEIFDDQFSVERPDGSNFTLKIRSTKLEDSAMYFCASSEASSSPQHFGDGTRLSIL.

V is TRBV29-1 and J is TRBJ1-4; no firm D call. The CDR3 sequence is 13 residues long. From germline, CDR1 is SQVTM and CDR2 ANQGSEA. V was trimmed by 4 bases and J by 5 bases, leaving 11 bases between them. CDR3 protein: CSVGRRSNEKLFF. CDR3 in DNA: TGCAGCGTTGGACGTAGGTCGAATGAAAAACTGTTTTTT. The full variable domain, completed using reference TRBV29-1 and TRBJ1-4, is SAVISQKPSRDICQRGTSLTIQCQVDSQVTMMFWYRQQPGQSLTLIATANQGSEATYESGFVIDKFPISRPNLTFSTLTVSNMSPEDSSIYLCSVGRRSNEKLFFGSGTQLSVL.

The V call is TRBV6-5, the J call TRBJ2-4; TRBD2 aligns across 9 bases. V lost 4 bases and J lost 0; bases outside the gene matches: 10. The CDR3 is 18 residues long. Looked up from germline, CDR1 is MNHEY and CDR2 is SVGAGI. The CDR3 spells CASSSRVGSGGAKNIQYF. Written as DNA, the CDR3 is TGTGCCAGCAGTTCCAGGGTGGGTAGCGGGGGAGCCAAAAACATTCAGTACTTC.

The genes are TRBV24-1 and TRBJ1-5, with 10 bases lining up with TRBD1. The trim removed 4 bases at V and 6 bases at J, leaving 8 bases unmatched. CDR1 KGHDR and CDR2 SFDVKD come from the germline V gene. The CDR3 consists of 16 residues. CDR3 nucleotides: TGTGCCACCAGTGACTCGGACAGGGGGTATAGTCAGCCCCAGCATTTT. This translates into CATSDSDRGYSQPQHF.

This rearrangement joins TRBV20-1 to TRBJ2-2; D not resolved. Trimming removed 0 bases at V and 7 bases at J, with 6 bases between. CDR1 is DFQATT and CDR2 is SNEGSKA in the germline V gene (reference sequence). The CDR3 has 12 residues. CDR3 nucleotide sequence: TGCAGTGCTAGAGATGGGAACGGGGAGCTGTTTTTT. It codes for CSARDGNGELFF.

This clonotype came up a few times. The gene calls are TRBV29-1 and TRBJ2-1; D is ambiguous. The germline V gene encodes CDR1 SQVTM and CDR2 ANQGSEA. V was pared by 4 bases and J by 0 bases, with 16 bases between. The CDR3 is 16 residues long. CDR3 in amino acids: CSVVKAGASSYNEQFF. CDR3 coding DNA: TGCAGCGTTGTTAAGGCCGGAGCGAGCTCCTACAATGAGCAGTTCTTC.